This TCR beta chain came from a study of T-cell reconstitution after alpha-beta-depleted transplantation in children. Of note for this clonotype: Its antigen is still unknown.

The V segment lost 3 bases and the J segment 5 bases; nucleotides outside the gene matches: 10. There are 15 residues in the CDR3. Per germline, CDR1 LGHNA and CDR2 YSLEER. Study-level findings and limits: At the one-year point after transplant, T-cell counts and TCRbeta diversity were found to come mostly from T cells that had been newly produced. At around two months after transplant, the alpha-beta T cells were reportedly derived from several hundred expanded clones that came from non-depleted graft cells.

TCRbeta library construction was performed incorporating unique molecular identifiers. In TCRdb, the PCR reads were re-called with MiXCR into one record per CDR3 protein. The data contain 490,000 or so distinct CDR3 sequences, approximately 10% of them singletons. The chain is built from TRBV4-3 and TRBJ2-7; 7 positions match TRBD2. Sample: PBMCs, taken before TCRalphabeta/CD19-depleted stem cell transplant. The TCR was taken from a child younger than 10 with inherited bone marrow failure, due to receive a stem cell transplant. The CDR3 sequence is CASSQGGGSAHEQYF. The CDR3 nucleotides are TGCGCCAGCAGCCAGGGCGGGGGTAGCGCACACGAGCAGTACTTC.